The entry below gives a single T cell receptor beta chain sequence along with its context. Its antigen is unknown. Clones were read by immunoSEQ multiplex PCR, and TCRdb kept only the in-frame ones, dropping some. There are hundreds of thousands of clones in the sample; approximately 90% occur only once, and about 3.9% lies in the top ten. This record comes from a study of Ad26.COV2.S vaccination and SARS-CoV-2 variants. Study conclusions and caveats: Placebo recipients and vaccine recipients were similar in non-spike TCR breadth. The authors reported substantial breadth in spike-specific CD8+ and CD4+ T cell responses after vaccination.

The germline CDR1 and CDR2 sequences are MNHEY and SMNVEV (reference sequence). The CDR3 contains 17 residues. V lost 3 bases to trimming and J lost 0 bases, with 17 bases between them. The sample here was peripheral blood, taken after recovery from COVID-19. The sequence derives from a human donor who had recovered from COVID-19. This sequence joins TRBV27 and TRBJ1-1; no reliable D call. The CDR3, as DNA: TGTGCCAGCAGTTTGGTTCCCCTGGACGGGATGAACACTGAAGCTTTCTTT. Translating it yields CASSLVPLDGMNTEAFF.